The source of this T cell receptor (beta chain) is a study of Graves' ophthalmopathy and Graves' hyperthyroidism. RNA transcripts were the template, and TCR beta CDR3 regions were amplified from them. The library came from an HTBI-primed first-round RT-PCR and a second-round multiplex PCR. TCRdb reanalysed the multiplex PCR reads using MiXCR and keeps one entry per CDR3 protein. The data contain fewer than 650,000 distinct CDR3 sequences, roughly 20% of them singletons. The source material was peripheral blood. The sequence came from a woman between 18 and 30 years old with stable Graves' hyperthyroidism. Some clones in this sample may be carry-over from other donors' samples.

The CDR3, as DNA: TGTGCCAGCACCTTGACAGATATGAACACCATATATTTT. Its translation is CASTLTDMNTIYF. V gene TRBV6-1 combines with J gene TRBJ1-3, with D possibly TRBD1 on 5 matching bases. The V gene lost 7 bases and the J gene lost 7 bases, with 14 bases spanning the gap. Germline loops: CDR1 MNHNS, CDR2 SASEGT. The CDR3 extends over 13 amino acids.